This T cell receptor (beta chain) was captured by sequencing in a study of blood T cell repertoires in COVID-19. Study information: PBMCs, B-cell-depleted T cells, or T cells provided the cDNA or gDNA that made up the material.

The CDR3 has 16 residues. The junction had 14 bases not matched to a gene; V was cut back by 5 bases and J by 7 bases. CDR1 is SGHAT and CDR2 is FQNNGV in the germline V gene. Authors' analysis steps: It was from reference gene primer amplification that nucleated cell counts were estimated. TCRdb's table, derived via immunoSEQ multiplex PCR, lists solely in-frame clones and lacks some. V and J calls and clone size come straight from that table; D and trimming were deduced from the DNA. The sample contains a few hundred thousand clones, around 90% of which appear only once. This clone was recorded only once.

Source material: peripheral blood. The chain is built from TRBV11-2 and TRBJ1-2; 9 positions agree with TRBD1. This TCR was sampled from a young woman who had recovered from COVID-19. The CDR3: CASSPLGDRVYLGYTF. In nucleotides, the CDR3 is TGTGCCAGCAGCCCACTCGGGGACAGGGTTTATCTTGGCTACACCTTC.